This T cell receptor (beta chain) was recovered during a study of blood T cell repertoires in COVID-19. At the level of the study: Sites in the United States, Italy and Spain provided acute and convalescent COVID-19 samples. Nucleic acid was either cDNA or gDNA, and it came from T cells, B-cell-depleted T cells, or PBMCs.

Data came from immunoSEQ multiplex PCR; TCRdb stores just in-frame clones and leaves some out. The data show roughly 91,000 clones, 80% to 85% seen once. V was clipped by 3 bases and J by 0 bases, with 14 bases between them. This CDR3 has 16 amino acids. Germline-derived CDR1 and CDR2 are MDHEN and SYDVKM. The chain links TRBV28 to TRBJ1-2; D is unclear. The sample was peripheral blood. This clonotype was obtained from a man aged 65 to 79 with active or convalescent COVID-19. The CDR3 coding sequence is TGTGCCAGCAGTTTGGGCAGCTCTCATGCTAACTATGGCTACACCTTC. It yields the protein CASSLGSSHANYGYTF.